Below are 21 T cell receptor beta chains sequenced from a single sample in a study of CD8 T cells in ankylosing spondylitis. One entry per CDR3 protein, called by TCRdb with MiXCR from the 5' RACE reads. The sample includes around 25,000 distinct CDR3 sequences, roughly 2.4% of them seen just once. Sequenced material: blood, either unsorted or a sorted T cell fraction (not recorded which). The origin of the receptors is a female donor with ankylosing spondylitis or in good health (not recorded which).

There are many counts of this clonotype. The V and J genes are TRBV9 and TRBJ2-5; D is possibly TRBD1 (8 bases). The V end lost 5 bases, the J end lost 5 bases, and 25 bases lay between the germline ends. This CDR3 is built from 17 residues. CDR1 SGDLS and CDR2 YYNGEE come from the germline V gene. This chain's CDR3 is CASSEDREAGGGETQYF. Written as DNA, the CDR3 is TGTGCCAGCAGTGAGGACAGGGAGGCAGGGGGAGGGGAGACCCAGTACTTC.

This clonotype was observed many times. The gene calls are TRBV9 and TRBJ1-4, with D possibly TRBD1 on 6 matching bases. The length of the CDR3 is 18 residues. The germline gives CDR1 SGDLS, CDR2 YYNGEE. The V end lost 0 bases, the J end lost 1 base, and 16 bases lay between the germline ends. The CDR3 bases are TGTGCCAGCAGCGTAGAAAAGGGGGGAATTGAAACTAATGAAAAACTGTTTTTT. Translated: CASSVEKGGIETNEKLFF.

This clonotype was recorded at least ten times. V and J are TRBV9 and TRBJ1-6; weak D call: TRBD1 (5 bases). Trimming left V 4 bases short and J 5 bases short, with 7 bases between. The CDR3 sequence is 13 residues long. In germline, CDR1 is SGDLS, CDR2 YYNGEE. The CDR3 reads CASSRDDNSPLHF. The CDR3 DNA follows: TGTGCCAGCAGCCGGGACGATAATTCACCCCTCCACTTT.

This clonotype was recorded at least ten times. The gene calls are TRBV9 and TRBJ1-2; D uncertain. Germline V gives CDR1 SGDLS, CDR2 YYNGEE. The CDR3 length is 15 residues. V gave up 0 bases and J gave up 6 bases, with 15 bases separating them. CDR3 region: CASSVDVLGSDGYTF. CDR3 nucleotide sequence: TGTGCCAGCAGCGTAGACGTTTTGGGTTCGGATGGCTACACCTTC.

Many counts were recorded for this clonotype. The chain is built from TRBV9 and TRBJ1-1, with unresolved D. This CDR3 is 15 amino acids long. The germline CDR1 and CDR2 sequences are SGDLS and YYNGEE. The V end lost 3 bases, the J end lost 4 bases, and 16 bases lay between the germline ends. The CDR3 DNA follows: TGTGCCAGCAGCGCCACCCCCGTCACAAGCACTGAAGCTTTCTTT. It translates to CASSATPVTSTEAFF.

This clonotype was detected ten times or more. V is TRBV9 and J is TRBJ2-1; a possible D gene is TRBD2 (6 bases). The V and J ends lost 2 bases and 0 bases respectively, with 15 bases between them. The CDR3 length is 17 residues. The germline V gene has CDR1 SGDLS and CDR2 YYNGEE. Here the CDR3 DNA reads TGTGCCAGCAGCGTCGCTTATAGCGGTAGCTCCTACAATGAGCAGTTCTTC. Translated, it gives CASSVAYSGSSYNEQFF.

This clonotype is medium-sized (0.01 to 0.1%). The chain employs TRBV9 and TRBJ2-1; D might be TRBD2 (6 bases). V was shortened by 0 bases and J by 2 bases, with 9 bases between the two germline ends. Germline V gives CDR1 SGDLS, CDR2 YYNGEE. This CDR3 spans 15 amino acids. The DNA for the CDR3 is TGTGCCAGCAGCGTAGCATCGGGAGCCTACAATGAGCAGTTCTTC. It yields the protein CASSVASGAYNEQFF.

The table lists this clonotype with many counts. This sequence joins TRBV9 and TRBJ2-7, with 7 bases aligning to TRBD1. This CDR3 is built from 15 residues. J lost 2 bases, V lost 4 bases, and 9 bases had no gene match. Germline loops: CDR1 SGDLS, CDR2 YYNGEE. The CDR3 DNA sequence: TGTGCCAGCAGCAAGGACAGGACAGGACCCTACGAGCAGTACTTC. Encoded protein: CASSKDRTGPYEQYF.

This clonotype was seen many times. The chain uses TRBV9 and TRBJ1-1; 7 bases are shared with TRBD1. Germline lookup yields CDR1 SGDLS and CDR2 YYNGEE. The CDR3 loop spans 14 amino acids. The junction had 9 bases not matched to a gene; V was cut back by 4 bases and J by 6 bases. CDR3 nucleotides: TGTGCCAGCAGCAGACAGGGTATCCTCTCTGAAGCTTTCTTT. Translated: CASSRQGILSEAFF.

The table lists this clonotype with many counts. V is TRBV9 and J is TRBJ2-3, with 8 bases lining up with TRBD1. This CDR3 contains 15 residues. Germline CDR1 and CDR2: SGDLS and YYNGEE. V was clipped by 2 bases and J by 3 bases; unmatched bases: 5. The CDR3 spells CASSVLTGGTDTQYF. The CDR3 DNA reads TGTGCCAGCAGCGTGCTTACAGGGGGAACAGATACGCAGTATTTT. Filled out from reference TRBV9 and TRBJ2-3, the complete variable domain reads DSGVTQTPKHLITATGQRVTLRCSPRSGDLSVYWYQQSLDQGLQFLIQYYNGEERAKGNILERFSAQQFPDLHSELNLSSLELGDSALYFCASSVLTGGTDTQYFGPGTRLTVL.

This clonotype was observed at least ten times. The gene calls are TRBV9 and TRBJ1-5; 8 nucleotides align to TRBD1. J was trimmed by 0 bases and V by 3 bases; bases with no gene match: 11. CDR1 is SGDLS, CDR2 YYNGEE, per germline. The CDR3 length is 18 residues. For the CDR3, the DNA is TGTGCCAGCAGCGCTTCAGGGGGCGGGAGTGGTAGCAATCAGCCCCAGCATTTT. Protein sequence: CASSASGGGSGSNQPQHF. Using reference TRBV9 and TRBJ1-5 for the parts outside the CDR3, the full variable domain is DSGVTQTPKHLITATGQRVTLRCSPRSGDLSVYWYQQSLDQGLQFLIQYYNGEERAKGNILERFSAQQFPDLHSELNLSSLELGDSALYFCASSASGGGSGSNQPQHFGDGTRLSIL.

This clonotype was seen ten or more times. The CDR3 DNA reads as TGTGCCAGCAGCGTAGCTGAAAGCAGGAAGAATGAAAAACTGTTTTTT. Encoded protein: CASSVAESRKNEKLFF. This chain connects TRBV9 to TRBJ1-4, with D uncertain. This CDR3 is 16 amino acids long. Trimming shortened V by 0 bases and J by 5 bases, and 14 bases separated the two germline ends. Germline V gives CDR1 SGDLS, CDR2 YYNGEE.

This clonotype was seen ten or more times. This chain joins TRBV9 and TRBJ2-1; D may be TRBD1 (7 bases). The CDR3 totals 17 residues. V was clipped by 5 bases and J by 4 bases, with 22 bases between them. Germline CDR1 SGDLS, CDR2 YYNGEE. Here the CDR3 reads CASSPRTGGTLYNEQFF. As DNA, the CDR3 is TGTGCCAGCAGTCCCCGGACAGGCGGGACGCTGTACAATGAGCAGTTCTTC.

At least ten counts were recorded for this clonotype. V is TRBV9 and J is TRBJ2-2; D possibly corresponds to TRBD1 (6 bases). CDR1 is SGDLS and CDR2 is YYNGEE in the germline V gene. V lost 6 bases to trimming and J lost 0 bases, with 12 bases between them. The CDR3 covers 15 residues. The CDR3 here is CASTKDSPNTGELFF. The CDR3 DNA reads as TGTGCCAGCACCAAGGACAGTCCGAACACCGGGGAGCTGTTTTTT.

This clonotype was counted at least ten times. This chain links TRBV9 with TRBJ2-1; 11 nucleotides line up with TRBD2. Trimming removed 0 bases from V and 2 bases from J; junction bases left unmatched: 7. From germline, CDR1 is SGDLS and CDR2 YYNGEE. The CDR3 consists of 18 residues. CDR3 region: CASSVAHGTSGTYNEQFF. CDR3 in DNA: TGTGCCAGCAGCGTAGCGCACGGGACTAGCGGAACCTACAATGAGCAGTTCTTC. Together with reference TRBV9 and TRBJ2-1, the CDR3 gives the full variable domain: DSGVTQTPKHLITATGQRVTLRCSPRSGDLSVYWYQQSLDQGLQFLIQYYNGEERAKGNILERFSAQQFPDLHSELNLSSLELGDSALYFCASSVAHGTSGTYNEQFFGPGTRLTVL.

In its sample, this clonotype was seen many times. The J gene is TRBJ2-1, the V gene TRBV9; 7 positions agree with TRBD2. Germline V gene data show CDR1 as SGDLS and CDR2 as YYNGEE. V gave up 6 bases and J gave up 2 bases; unmatched junction bases: 8. CDR3 size: 15 residues. The CDR3: CASNLRGDPYNEQFF. CDR3 DNA: TGTGCCAGCAATCTACGGGGGGATCCCTACAATGAGCAGTTCTTC.

At least ten counts were recorded for this clonotype. V gene TRBV9 combines with J gene TRBJ1-3, with D tentatively TRBD1 (6 bases). Per the germline V gene, CDR1 is SGDLS and CDR2 is YYNGEE. V lost 4 bases and J lost 3, with 17 bases in between. This CDR3 comprises 16 residues. This CDR3 is CASSPTGGQSGNTIYF. CDR3 DNA sequence: TGTGCCAGCAGCCCGACGGGGGGACAAAGTGGAAACACCATATATTTT.

This clonotype was picked up many times. The V gene is TRBV9, the J gene TRBJ2-5; D is possibly TRBD2 (5 bases). The ends were cut back, 0 bases at V and 5 bases at J, with 11 bases in the middle. Germline values: CDR1 SGDLS, CDR2 YYNGEE. The CDR3 runs to 14 residues. The CDR3 sequence is CASSVERASETQYF. The CDR3 region has the DNA TGTGCCAGCAGCGTAGAGAGGGCTTCGGAGACCCAGTACTTC.

Many counts were recorded for this clonotype. The chain carries TRBV9 and TRBJ2-7; D perhaps matches TRBD1 (6 bases). The CDR3 totals 16 residues. CDR1 is SGDLS, CDR2 YYNGEE, per germline. Trimming cost V 4 bases and J 1 base, with 18 bases left between them. This CDR3 reads CASSMGQSILSYEQYF. The CDR3 nucleotides are TGTGCCAGCAGCATGGGACAATCCATTTTATCCTACGAGCAGTACTTC.

At least ten counts were recorded for this clonotype. The chain combines TRBV9 with TRBJ2-2, with TRBD2 matching over 7 bases. The V segment lost 4 bases and the J segment 1 base; nucleotides outside the gene matches: 13. Germline V CDR1 and CDR2: SGDLS, YYNGEE. The CDR3 has 18 residues. The DNA for the CDR3 is TGTGCCAGCAGCATGAGCCGAAGGTCTAGCGGGAACACCGGGGAGCTGTTTTTT. Its protein is CASSMSRRSSGNTGELFF.

The table lists this clonotype with many counts. The chain uses TRBV9 and TRBJ2-1; 8 bases match TRBD2. The CDR3 runs to 18 residues. Germline CDR1 is SGDLS and CDR2 is YYNGEE. V was clipped by 4 bases and J by 4 bases; unmatched bases: 16. The DNA for the CDR3 is TGTGCCAGCAGCCTAGGTACTAGCGGTACGGCCGGGTACAATGAGCAGTTCTTC. The encoded protein is CASSLGTSGTAGYNEQFF.